This is a list of T cell receptor beta chains from one sample in a study of Graves' ophthalmopathy and Graves' hyperthyroidism. TCRdb re-analysed the multiplex PCR reads in MiXCR, keeping a single row per CDR3 protein. The table lists about 210,000 distinct CDR3 sequences, around 30% of them singletons. Sequenced: peripheral blood. The receptors were sampled from a middle-aged man with Graves' ophthalmopathy. The CDR3 runs from the conserved cysteine through the conserved F or W. D genes are given only for firm matches. The listing skips clone size in some rows; elsewhere it reads once, few, many or a size class.

-,TRBJ2-7,TRBV11-2,TRBD2,CASSLVGTSLSSYEQYF,TGTGCCAGCAGCTTAGTGGGGACTAGCCTTAGCTCCTACGAGCAGTACTTC
many,TRBJ2-7,TRBV20-1,TRBD2,CSASLGGSLNEQYF,TGCAGTGCTAGCTTGGGCGGGAGTCTCAACGAGCAGTACTTC
many,TRBJ2-7,TRBV6-2/TRBV6-3,TRBD1,CASSYSRTGETYEQYF,TGTGCCAGCAGTTACTCACGGACAGGGGAAACCTACGAGCAGTACTTC
many,TRBJ1-1,TRBV6-5,TRBD1,CASSYPTGGQAFF,TGTGCCAGCAGTTACCCGACAGGGGGCCAGGCTTTCTTT
many,TRBJ1-1,TRBV7-9,-,CASSSGVTDTEAFF,TGTGCCAGCAGCTCTGGGGTAACAGACACTGAAGCTTTCTTT
many,TRBJ2-7,TRBV12-3/TRBV12-4,TRBD2,CASSFGGAYEQYF,TGTGCCAGCAGTTTTGGGGGGGCCTACGAGCAGTACTTC
many,TRBJ2-7,TRBV6-5,TRBD1,CASSSPGQGVNEQYF,TGTGCCAGCAGTTCTCCGGGACAGGGTGTAAACGAGCAGTACTTC
many,TRBJ2-7,TRBV5-1,TRBD2,CASSPSSGLSYEQYF,TGCGCCAGCAGCCCTTCTAGCGGACTCTCCTACGAGCAGTACTTC
-,TRBJ2-5,TRBV7-9,-,CASSGEGLTKETQYF,TGTGCCAGCAGCGGAGAGGGACTGACTAAAGAGACCCAGTACTTC
many,TRBJ2-7,TRBV28,-,CASTSGSYEQYF,TGTGCCAGCACGTCCGGGTCCTACGAGCAGTACTTC
many,TRBJ2-7,TRBV12-3/TRBV12-4,-,CASSPGGTGVEQYF,TGTGCCAGCAGCCCCGGGGGAACGGGGGTCGAGCAGTACTTC
-,TRBJ1-1,TRBV5-5,-,CVSSRRGFGEAFF,TGTGTCAGCAGCCGGAGGGGATTTGGTGAAGCTTTCTTT
many,TRBJ2-3,TRBV18,-,CASSPPVGTDTQYF,TGTGCCAGCTCACCCCCCGTGGGAACAGATACGCAGTATTTT
many,TRBJ2-7,TRBV11-2,TRBD1,CASSSGNYRGAAYEQYF,TGTGCCAGCAGCTCCGGAAACTACAGGGGGGCCGCCTACGAGCAGTACTTC
many,TRBJ1-2,TRBV3-1,TRBD1,CASSQGDGQGNDGYTF,TGTGCCAGCAGCCAAGGGGACGGACAGGGGAACGATGGCTACACCTTC
many,TRBJ1-1,TRBV28,-,CASSLQQLNTEAFF,TGTGCCAGCAGTTTACAACAGCTGAACACTGAAGCTTTCTTT
-,TRBJ1-5,TRBV2,TRBD1,CASSGDRAGNQPQHF,TGTGCCAGCAGTGGGGACAGGGCAGGAAATCAGCCCCAGCATTTT
many,TRBJ2-4,TRBV30,-,CAWSPNSVRSDIQYF,TGTGCCTGGAGTCCCAACAGCGTTAGGTCGGACATTCAGTACTTC
-,TRBJ2-6,TRBV6-5,-,CASSYGQGSGANVLTF,TGTGCCAGCAGTTACGGGCAAGGGTCTGGGGCCAACGTCCTGACTTTC
many,TRBJ2-5,TRBV28,-,CASHSGNQETQYF,TGTGCCAGCCATAGCGGAAACCAAGAGACCCAGTACTTC
many,TRBJ2-7,TRBV28,-,CASLPPQSYEQYF,TGTGCCAGCCTCCCTCCGCAGTCCTACGAGCAGTACTTC
-,TRBJ1-5,TRBV12-3/TRBV12-4,-,CASSLESQVQPQHF,TGTGCCAGCAGTTTAGAATCGCAGGTTCAGCCCCAGCATTTT
-,TRBJ2-7,TRBV6-1,-,CASGQGRYEQYF,TGTGCCAGCGGGCAGGGACGCTACGAGCAGTACTTC
many,TRBJ1-1,TRBV30,-,CAWGSDSMNTEAFF,TGTGCCTGGGGTTCCGACAGTATGAACACTGAAGCTTTCTTT
-,TRBJ2-2,TRBV11-2,TRBD2,CASSLIAGDNTGELFF,TGTGCCAGCAGCTTAATAGCGGGGGACAACACCGGGGAGCTGTTTTTT
many,TRBJ1-1,TRBV10-3,TRBD1,CAISGGDSGNTEAFF,TGTGCCATCAGTGGGGGGGACAGCGGGAACACTGAAGCTTTCTTT
once,TRBJ2-2,TRBV25-1,-,CASSEIYNGELFF,TGTGCCAGCAGTGAAATTTATAACGGGGAGCTGTTTTTT
many,TRBJ1-2,TRBV12-3/TRBV12-4,-,CASSYQGYGYTF,TGTGCCAGCAGTTACCAGGGTTATGGCTACACCTTC
many,TRBJ1-2,TRBV12-3/TRBV12-4,TRBD1,CASSSDRGRTYGYTF,TGTGCCAGCAGCTCAGACAGGGGGAGAACCTATGGCTACACCTTC
many,TRBJ2-2,TRBV25-1,-,CASSGYGGYNTGELFF,TGTGCCAGCAGTGGATATGGGGGCTACAACACCGGGGAGCTGTTTTTT
many,TRBJ1-2,TRBV19,TRBD1,CASRTTGGAGGYTF,TGTGCCAGCCGAACAACAGGGGGCGCAGGTGGCTACACCTTC
-,TRBJ2-5,TRBV27,-,CASSSGARRETQYF,TGTGCCAGCAGTTCGGGGGCGAGGAGGGAGACCCAGTACTTC
many,TRBJ2-2,TRBV29-1,-,CSVGAFTGELFF,TGCAGCGTTGGGGCCTTCACCGGGGAGCTGTTTTTT
many,TRBJ2-7,TRBV6-1,TRBD1,CASSRGQTYEQYF,TGTGCCAGCAGTCGGGGACAGACCTACGAGCAGTACTTC
many,TRBJ2-2,TRBV29-1,-,CSVIGEGVPGELFF,TGCAGCGTGATAGGAGAGGGGGTCCCCGGGGAGCTGTTTTTT
many,TRBJ1-1,TRBV6-5,TRBD1,CASSYGQGTEAFF,TGTGCCAGCAGTTACGGACAGGGCACTGAAGCTTTCTTT
many,TRBJ1-3,TRBV7-2,-,CASSLGPRTQYSGNTIYF,TGTGCCAGCAGCTTAGGGCCTAGGACACAATACTCTGGAAACACCATATATTTT
many,TRBJ2-2,TRBV12-3/TRBV12-4,-,CASSFGGLGPGELFF,TGTGCCAGCAGTTTCGGCGGTTTGGGCCCCGGGGAGCTGTTTTTT
many,TRBJ1-1,TRBV6-4,TRBD1,CASRAILDRGVNTEAFF,TGTGCCAGCAGGGCAATCCTGGACAGGGGGGTTAACACTGAAGCTTTCTTT
-,TRBJ1-2,TRBV6-4,-,CASSYSIQAYGYTF,TGTGCCAGCAGTTACTCGATACAGGCATATGGCTACACCTTC
-,TRBJ1-2,TRBV7-2,-,CASSLDSDPTWGGYTF,TGTGCCAGCAGCTTAGACAGTGACCCTACGTGGGGTGGCTACACCTTC
many,TRBJ2-1,TRBV4-2,-,CASSLIRDSHNEQFF,TGTGCCAGCAGCCTCATCCGGGACTCCCACAATGAGCAGTTCTTC
many,TRBJ2-7,TRBV6-1,-,CASSVRPAAYEQYF,TGTGCCAGCAGTGTGAGACCGGCGGCCTACGAGCAGTACTTC
many,TRBJ1-5,TRBV15,TRBD1,CATSGGGVNQPQHF,TGTGCCACCTCCGGAGGGGGCGTCAATCAGCCCCAGCATTTT
many,TRBJ1-5,TRBV12-5,-,CASGLTITGIHQPQHF,TGTGCTAGTGGTTTAACCATAACAGGGATCCATCAGCCCCAGCATTTT
many,TRBJ2-5,TRBV11-2,-,CASSLDRQETQYF,TGTGCCAGCAGCTTAGACAGGCAAGAGACCCAGTACTTC
many,TRBJ2-5,TRBV20-1,-,CSATSSRETQETQYF,TGCAGTGCTACCTCTAGCAGGGAGACCCAAGAGACCCAGTACTTC
many,TRBJ2-4,TRBV9,-,CASSVGGAAKNIQYF,TGTGCCAGCAGCGTAGGGGGCGCGGCCAAAAACATTCAGTACTTC
many,TRBJ1-1,TRBV6-5,-,CASSSIISGDTEAFF,TGTGCCAGCAGTTCTATCATAAGCGGTGACACTGAAGCTTTCTTT
many,TRBJ2-7,TRBV20-1,TRBD2,CSATGTNYEQYF,TGCAGTGCTACCGGGACTAACTACGAGCAGTACTTC
-,TRBJ2-7,TRBV4-2,TRBD1,CASSVPGQVYEQYF,TGTGCCAGCAGCGTCCCGGGACAGGTCTACGAGCAGTACTTC
many,TRBJ2-4,TRBV28,TRBD2,CASSHKTSAIAKNIQYF,TGTGCCAGCAGTCATAAGACTAGCGCTATAGCCAAAAACATTCAGTACTTC